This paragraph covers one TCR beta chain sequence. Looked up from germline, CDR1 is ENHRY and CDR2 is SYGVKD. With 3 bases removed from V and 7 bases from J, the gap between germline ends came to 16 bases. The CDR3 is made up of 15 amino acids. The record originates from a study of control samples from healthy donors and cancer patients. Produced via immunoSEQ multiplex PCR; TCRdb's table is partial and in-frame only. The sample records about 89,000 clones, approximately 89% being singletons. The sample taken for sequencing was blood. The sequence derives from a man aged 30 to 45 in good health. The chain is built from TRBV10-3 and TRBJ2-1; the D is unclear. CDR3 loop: CAISDRNAVGNEQFF. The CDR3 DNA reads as TGTGCCATCAGTGACAGAAACGCCGTAGGAAATGAGCAGTTCTTC.